Listed here are 17 T cell receptor beta chains from one sample, sequenced in a study of blood T cell repertoires in COVID-19. Profiling relied on immunoSEQ multiplex PCR, and the TCRdb table lists in-frame clones only, not all of them. The table records about 250,000 clones, 70% to 90% of them present only once. Sequenced material: peripheral blood. The receptors shown here come from a man between 18 and 35 years old with active or convalescent COVID-19.

In regard to this clone: Mismatch with germline at one junction end may stem from a read error. V usage is TRBV6-5 and J usage is TRBJ2-3; weak D call: TRBD1 (5 bases). Germline V gives CDR1 MNHEY, CDR2 SVGAGI. The length of the CDR3 is 14 residues. CDR3 in amino acids: CASSYGLVTGTQYF. Here the CDR3 DNA reads TGTGCCAGCAGTTATGGGTTGGTCACAGGTACGCAGTATTTT.

The gene calls are TRBV4-1 and TRBJ2-7, with no clear D. Trimming stripped 0 bases from V and 2 bases from J, with 5 bases between. The V gene's germline CDR1 is MGHRA and CDR2 YSYEKL. There are 13 residues in the CDR3. CDR3: CASSQESTYEQYF. For the CDR3, the DNA is TGCGCCAGCAGCCAAGAATCCACCTACGAGCAGTACTTC.

This clone was observed once. The chain recombines TRBV20-1 with TRBJ1-1, with D maybe TRBD1 (5 bases). V lost 0 bases and J 14 bases, leaving 7 bases between the germline ends. Germline values: CDR1 DFQATT, CDR2 SNEGSKA (reference sequence). The CDR3 is 9 residues long. The CDR3 here is CSARDPGFF. In DNA, the CDR3 is TGCAGTGCTAGAGATCCAGGGTTCTTT.

The chain combines TRBV27 with TRBJ2-5; 8 nucleotides match TRBD2. V lost 2 bases and J lost 5; bases outside the gene matches: 7. The V gene's germline CDR1 is MNHEY and CDR2 SMNVEV (reference sequence). This CDR3 comprises 15 residues. CDR3 sequence reads: CASSLVAGGWETQYF. CDR3 bases: TGTGCCAGCAGTTTAGTGGCGGGAGGTTGGGAGACCCAGTACTTC.

V is TRBV2 and J is TRBJ2-3; 7 bases map to TRBD2. The length of the CDR3 is 16 residues. From germline, CDR1 is SNHLY and CDR2 FYNNEI. J gave up 0 bases and V 5 bases, and 8 bases lay outside the gene matches. CDR3 DNA sequence: TGTGCCAGCAGTCCCTGGGCGGGGGTGAGCACAGATACGCAGTATTTT. Encoded protein: CASSPWAGVSTDTQYF.

This sequence joins TRBV19 and TRBJ1-6; D gene unclear. Germline-derived CDR1 and CDR2 are LNHDA and SQIVND (reference sequence). Deletions cut 1 base from V and 10 bases from J, with 8 bases between. The length of the CDR3 is 13 residues. The CDR3 coding sequence is TGTGCCAGTAGTATAGTTAAGGAGTCACCCCTCCACTTT. Translating it yields CASSIVKESPLHF.

On this clone: Other DNA sequences from this sample encode an identical CDR3 as well. The rearrangement joins TRBV5-1 to TRBJ1-4; D ambiguous. Trimming stripped 5 bases from V and 4 bases from J, with 12 bases between. Germline CDR1 SGHRS, CDR2 YFSETQ. The CDR3 contains 14 residues. CDR3 sequence: CASRGGRSNEKLFF. As DNA, the CDR3 is TGCGCCAGCAGAGGAGGCAGAAGTAATGAAAAACTGTTTTTT.

The chain joins TRBV18 to TRBJ1-1; no clear D. The CDR3 covers 14 residues. Germline V gene sequence: CDR1 KGHSH, CDR2 LQKENI. V lost 3 bases to trimming and J lost 0 bases, with 8 bases between them. CDR3 sequence reads: CASSPVEMNTEAFF. The DNA for the CDR3 is TGTGCCAGCTCACCGGTAGAGATGAACACTGAAGCTTTCTTT.

The rearrangement links TRBV6-5 to TRBJ2-3, with 7 positions matching TRBD2. Germline values: CDR1 MNHEY, CDR2 SVGAGI. The CDR3 contains 13 residues. V gave up 5 bases and J gave up 3 bases; unmatched junction bases: 2. DNA for the CDR3: TGTGCCAGCAGTACGGGAGGAACAGATACGCAGTATTTT. Amino acid sequence: CASSTGGTDTQYF.

This clone is a singleton in its sample. V usage is TRBV9 and J usage is TRBJ2-3; D unclear. The V end lost 0 bases, the J end lost 0 bases, and 8 bases lay between the germline ends. Germline V gene data show CDR1 as SGDLS and CDR2 as YYNGEE. This CDR3 is 15 amino acids long. CDR3 bases: TGTGCCAGCAGCGTAGTGGGCGCCAGCACAGATACGCAGTATTTT. It is translated as CASSVVGASTDTQYF. Complete variable domain (other parts from reference TRBV9 and TRBJ2-3): DSGVTQTPKHLITATGQRVTLRCSPRSGDLSVYWYQQSLDQGLQFLIQYYNGEERAKGNILERFSAQQFPDLHSELNLSSLELGDSALYFCASSVVGASTDTQYFGPGTRLTVL.

In nucleotides, the CDR3 is TGCGCCAGCAGCTCTTCAGGGGGCACGGGCACTGAAGCTTTCTTT. This encodes CASSSSGGTGTEAFF. The chain uses TRBV5-1 and TRBJ1-1, with 8 bases lining up with TRBD1. Trimming at V came to 3 bases and at J to 4 bases, leaving 8 bases not matched to a gene. The CDR3 runs 15 residues. In germline, CDR1 is SGHRS, CDR2 YFSETQ.

The chain has TRBV4-3 and TRBJ1-2; no clear D gene. The germline gives CDR1 LGHNA, CDR2 YSLEER. Trimming removed 0 bases at V and 2 bases at J, with 7 bases between. The CDR3 is 14 residues long. The CDR3 here is CASSQEYNNYGYTF. DNA for the CDR3: TGCGCCAGCAGCCAAGAGTACAACAACTATGGCTACACCTTC.

The rearrangement uses TRBV27 and TRBJ2-3; 7 bases fit TRBD2. The CDR3 has 15 residues. Unmatched junction bases numbered 9, after V lost 7 bases and J lost 2 bases. CDR1 is MNHEY and CDR2 is SMNVEV in the germline V gene (reference sequence). CDR3 in DNA: TGTGCCAGCATGTCGGCGGGAGTAACCACAGATACGCAGTATTTT. It is translated as CASMSAGVTTDTQYF.

The CDR3 coding sequence is TGCGCCAGCAGCGAGACAGGGGCAACTAATGAAAAACTGTTTTTT. Its translation is CASSETGATNEKLFF. V usage is TRBV10-2 and J usage is TRBJ1-4, with 8 bases fitting TRBD1. Germline V gene lookup returns CDR1 WSHSY and CDR2 SAAADI. V lost 6 bases, J lost 0 bases, and 3 bases stayed unmatched. This CDR3 has 15 residues.

The V call is TRBV12-5, the J call TRBJ2-3; 8 bases line up with TRBD2. Germline V gene data show CDR1 as LGHNT and CDR2 as FRNRAP. The CDR3 consists of 14 residues. V was pared by 6 bases and J by 4 bases, with 6 bases of the junction left unmatched. Here the CDR3 DNA reads TGTGCTAGTGGATTCGGACTAGCCGCAGATACGCAGTATTTT. It translates to CASGFGLAADTQYF.

As concerns this clone: One end of the junction does not line up with germline, which may come from a read error. V and J are TRBV19 and TRBJ2-1; possibly TRBD1 for D (5 bases). CDR1 is LNHDA, CDR2 SQIVND, per germline (reference sequence). The CDR3 loop spans 14 amino acids. The CDR3 loop is CASSLTPGQNGQFF. CDR3 nucleotide sequence: TGTGCCAGTAGCCTTACCCCCGGACAAAATGGGCAGTTCTTC.

This sequence joins TRBV6-6 and TRBJ1-4, with 7 bases that match TRBD1. Germline CDR1 is MNHNY and CDR2 is SVGAGI (reference sequence). The CDR3 spans 15 residues. V was clipped by 6 bases and J by 11 bases; unmatched bases: 15. The CDR3 protein is CASRGAPSGTDKLFF. In DNA form, the CDR3 reads TGTGCCAGCAGAGGTGCACCATCCGGGACAGACAAACTGTTTTTT.